The next 2 T cell receptor beta chains were all read from a single sample in a study of T cell responses to AZD1222 COVID-19 vaccine. Using immunoSEQ multiplex PCR, the repertoire was profiled, and TCRdb retains in-frame clones only, with some absent. This table has over 110,000 clones, 92% appearing once. The sequencing here drew on peripheral blood, taken on day 0 of AZD1222 vaccination. Source of these receptors: an adult in good health.

The V gene is TRBV4-2, the J gene TRBJ2-1; D uncertain. CDR1 is LGHNA and CDR2 is YNFKEQ in the germline V gene. CDR3 length equals 16 residues. V was cut by 0 bases and J by 7 bases, with 16 bases left in between. CDR3 DNA: TGTGCCAGCAGCCAAGATGACCGGGCGTATAGGAATGAGCAGTTCTTC. Protein: CASSQDDRAYRNEQFF.

This CDR3 reads CASSSGPAGGEQFF. CDR3 nucleotides: TGTGCCAGCAGCTCGGGACCGGCGGGAGGTGAGCAGTTCTTC. V gene TRBV11-3 combines with J gene TRBJ2-1; 8 bases align to TRBD2. This CDR3 comprises 14 residues. V was pared by 4 bases and J by 9 bases, with 8 bases of the junction left unmatched. Germline V gene lookup returns CDR1 SGHNT and CDR2 YENEEA. Filled out from reference TRBV11-3 and TRBJ2-1, the complete variable domain reads EAGVVQSPRYKIIEKKQPVAFWCNPISGHNTLYWYLQNLGQGPELLIRYENEEAVDDSQLPKDRFSAERLKGVDSTLKIQPAELGDSAVYLCASSSGPAGGEQFFGPGTRLTVL.